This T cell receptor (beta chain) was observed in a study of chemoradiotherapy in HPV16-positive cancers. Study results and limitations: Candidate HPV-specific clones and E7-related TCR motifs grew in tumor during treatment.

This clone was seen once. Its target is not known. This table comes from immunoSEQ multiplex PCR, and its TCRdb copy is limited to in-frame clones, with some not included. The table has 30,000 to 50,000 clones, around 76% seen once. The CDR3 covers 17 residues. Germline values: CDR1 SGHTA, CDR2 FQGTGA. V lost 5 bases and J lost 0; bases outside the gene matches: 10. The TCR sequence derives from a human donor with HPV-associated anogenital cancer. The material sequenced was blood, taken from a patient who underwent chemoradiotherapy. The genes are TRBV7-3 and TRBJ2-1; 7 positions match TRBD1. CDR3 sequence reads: CASSLLQGSSSYNEQFF. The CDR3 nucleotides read TGTGCCAGCAGCCTCCTACAGGGGTCGAGCTCCTACAATGAGCAGTTCTTC.